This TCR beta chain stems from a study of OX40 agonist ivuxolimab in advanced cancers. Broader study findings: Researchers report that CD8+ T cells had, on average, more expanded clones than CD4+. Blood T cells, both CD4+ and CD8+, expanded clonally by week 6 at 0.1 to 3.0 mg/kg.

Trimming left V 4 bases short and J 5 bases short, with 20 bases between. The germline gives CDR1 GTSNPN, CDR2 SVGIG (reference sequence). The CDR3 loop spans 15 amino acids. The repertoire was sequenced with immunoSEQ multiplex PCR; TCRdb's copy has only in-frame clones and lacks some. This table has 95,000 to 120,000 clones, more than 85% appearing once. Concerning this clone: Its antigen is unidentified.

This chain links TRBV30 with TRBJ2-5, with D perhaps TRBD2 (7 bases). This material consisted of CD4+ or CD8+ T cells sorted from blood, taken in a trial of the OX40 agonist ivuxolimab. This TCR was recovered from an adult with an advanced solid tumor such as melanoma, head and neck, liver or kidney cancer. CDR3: CAWISGGGRGETQYF. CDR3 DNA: TGTGCCTGGATATCTGGCGGGGGCCGGGGTGAGACCCAGTACTTC.